One and the same sample provided the 30 T cell receptor beta chains below, sequenced in a study of blood T cell repertoires in COVID-19 (TCRdb year 2020). Libraries were constructed by the immunoSEQ multiplex PCR assay. Drawn from immuneACCESS, this table holds only the in-frame rearrangements with V and J called that TCRdb kept. Clones are partly lost; checked studies trace under half to an unresolved V gene and leave the rest unexplained. The sample table lists about 250,000 clones, approximately 83% of them with a count of one. 3.6% of the sample is taken by the ten largest. Sequencing was performed on PBMCs or T cells enriched from blood (not recorded which). These receptors were obtained from a middle-aged woman who had been exposed to COVID-19.

The rearrangement joins TRBV2 to TRBJ1-2; 11 nucleotides align to TRBD1. Per the germline V gene, CDR1 is SNHLY and CDR2 is FYNNEI. V lost 6 bases, J lost 4 bases, and 13 bases stayed unmatched. The CDR3 covers 17 residues. The CDR3: CASRKGGQGDSGYGYTF. The CDR3 nucleotides are TGTGCCAGCAGGAAGGGGGGACAGGGGGATAGTGGCTATGGCTACACCTTC.

The chain uses TRBV12-3 or TRBV12-4 and TRBJ1-1; D gene unclear. V was clipped by 6 bases and J by 10 bases, with 18 bases between them. CDR3 length: 13 amino acids. The CDR3 DNA reads as TGTGCCAGCAGCCCATGGGCCCGGGATGGAGCTTTCTTT. Protein: CASSPWARDGAFF.

The gene calls are TRBV29-1 and TRBJ1-3; D possibly corresponds to TRBD1 (5 bases). This CDR3 region has 16 residues. V lost 4 bases and J lost 4, with 20 bases in between. The germline V gene has CDR1 SQVTM and CDR2 ANQGSEA. Here the CDR3 reads CSVAGRRGPGGNTIYF. The CDR3 DNA reads TGCAGCGTTGCTGGGAGGAGGGGTCCAGGCGGAAACACCATATATTTT.

The V gene is TRBV29-1, the J gene TRBJ1-2; maybe TRBD1 (5 bases). Germline V gene data show CDR1 as SQVTM and CDR2 as ANQGSEA. The V end was cut by 6 bases, the J end by 0 bases, with 11 bases between. The CDR3 has 13 residues. DNA for the CDR3: TGCAGCGTCGACAGACGATCTAACTATGGCTACACCTTC. This encodes CSVDRRSNYGYTF.

V and J are TRBV28 and TRBJ1-1; TRBD1 aligns across 8 bases. Germline V CDR1 and CDR2: MDHEN, SYDVKM. The CDR3 spans 13 residues. After removal of 4 bases from V and 4 bases from J, the junction contained 2 bases not matched to a gene. The CDR3 DNA is TGTGCCAGCAGTTGGACAGGGTCCACTGAAGCTTTCTTT. It yields the protein CASSWTGSTEAFF.

CDR3 coding DNA: TGTGCCAGCATTCGACAGGTTAACACTGAAGCTTTCTTT. Amino acids: CASIRQVNTEAFF. J is TRBJ1-1 and V is TRBV6-5; a weak D match, TRBD1 (6 bases). V gave up 7 bases and J gave up 2 bases, with 11 bases separating them. CDR1 and CDR2 from the germline V gene are MNHEY and SVGAGI. CDR3 size: 13 residues.

CDR3 coding DNA: TGTGCCTGGAGTGCCCACAGGGGCTATGGCTACACCTTC. It is translated as CAWSAHRGYGYTF. The V call is TRBV30, the J call TRBJ1-2; the match to TRBD1 covers 7 bases. The germline V gene encodes CDR1 GTSNPN and CDR2 SVGIG (reference sequence). The CDR3 contains 13 residues. Unmatched junction bases numbered 3, after V lost 1 base and J lost 4 bases.

This chain connects TRBV7-2 to TRBJ1-1; 11 nucleotides align to TRBD1. V trimming: 8 bases; J trimming: 4 bases; junction bases outside the gene matches: 6. The CDR3 totals 14 residues. In germline, CDR1 is SGHTA, CDR2 FQGNSA. CDR3 DNA sequence: TGTGCCAGCGCGGACAGGGGGCGCGTCACTGAAGCTTTCTTT. Translated, it gives CASADRGRVTEAFF.

The chain has TRBV18 and TRBJ2-7, with TRBD2 matching over 7 bases. CDR1 is KGHSH, CDR2 LQKENI, per germline. J was trimmed by 6 bases and V by 3 bases; bases with no gene match: 2. The CDR3 has 12 residues. CDR3 in DNA: TGTGCCAGCTCACCTGGGGGGGTCGAGCAGTACTTC. Translation gives CASSPGGVEQYF.

The chain uses TRBV27 and TRBJ2-7, with a tentative D call TRBD2 (7 bases). Germline assignment: CDR1 MNHEY and CDR2 SMNVEV (reference sequence). The CDR3 extends over 15 amino acids. The ends were cut back, 4 bases at V and 6 bases at J, with 19 bases in the middle. The CDR3 sequence is CASSSESRGTSEQYF. CDR3 sequence (DNA): TGTGCCAGCAGTTCCGAGTCGCGGGGGACAAGCGAGCAGTACTTC.

The CDR3 sequence: CASSVSPPTSPSYNEQFF. CDR3 bases: TGTGCCAGCAGCGTATCCCCCCCGACTAGCCCCTCCTACAATGAGCAGTTCTTC. This chain connects TRBV9 to TRBJ2-1, with 7 bases identical to TRBD2. The V gene end was trimmed by 1 base and the J gene end by 0 bases; junction bases not matched to a gene: 10. CDR1 and CDR2 (germline): SGDLS, YYNGEE. This CDR3 region has 18 residues.

This clone was seen just once. The gene calls are TRBV5-1 and TRBJ2-3; 8 bases line up with TRBD1. The CDR3 is 14 amino acids. The germline gives CDR1 SGHRS, CDR2 YFSETQ. Unmatched junction bases numbered 3, after V lost 3 bases and J lost 3 bases. This chain's CDR3 is CASSSGQGTDTQYF. CDR3 nucleotide sequence: TGCGCCAGCAGCTCCGGACAGGGAACAGATACGCAGTATTTT.

The sample holds a few counts of this clone. This chain links TRBV2 with TRBJ1-5, with D maybe TRBD1 (5 bases). The CDR3 contains 14 residues. Germline lookup yields CDR1 SNHLY and CDR2 FYNNEI. Deletions cut 3 bases from V and 5 bases from J, with 11 bases between. The CDR3 spells CASSDKGSDQPQHF. As DNA, the CDR3 is TGTGCCAGCAGTGATAAGGGGTCGGATCAGCCCCAGCATTTT.

The chain is built from TRBV11-3 and TRBJ1-1; D gene uncertain. Germline V gene data show CDR1 as SGHNT and CDR2 as YENEEA. Trimming pared 5 bases from V and 3 bases from J, leaving 7 bases between. The CDR3 is 12 residues long. Here the CDR3 reads CASSIRDTEAFF. CDR3 DNA: TGTGCCAGCAGCATCCGGGACACTGAAGCTTTCTTT.

The J gene is TRBJ2-5, the V gene TRBV29-1; 9 nucleotides line up with TRBD1. This CDR3 has 13 amino acids. In germline, CDR1 is SQVTM, CDR2 ANQGSEA. V shed 3 bases, J shed 5 bases, and the junction held 4 bases outside the gene matches. CDR3: CSVDIDRGETQYF. DNA of the CDR3: TGCAGCGTTGATATCGACAGGGGGGAGACCCAGTACTTC.

This clone occurred many times. The chain has TRBV3-1 (or the pseudogene TRBV3-2) and TRBJ2-7; D is uncertain. CDR3 length equals 16 residues. Germline CDR1 reads LGHDT; CDR2 reads YNNKEL (reference sequence). V lost 0 bases and J 3 bases, leaving 15 bases between the germline ends. CDR3 region: CASSQDAAPTGYEQYF. In DNA form, the CDR3 reads TGTGCCAGCAGCCAAGATGCGGCTCCCACGGGCTACGAGCAGTACTTC.

Written as DNA, the CDR3 is TGTGCCAGCAGTTTTAGGGGCGACTCCTACGAGCAGTACTTC. Translation gives CASSFRGDSYEQYF. The chain combines TRBV27 with TRBJ2-7; possible D gene TRBD1, 5 bases. The V and J ends lost 3 bases and 0 bases respectively, with 9 bases between them. This CDR3 is 14 amino acids long. Germline V CDR1 and CDR2: MNHEY, SMNVEV (reference sequence).

This clone has just a few counts. J is TRBJ2-1 and V is TRBV3-1 (or the pseudogene TRBV3-2); D might be TRBD2 (6 bases). There are 18 residues in the CDR3. The germline V and J ends were trimmed by 1 base and 5 bases, with 21 bases remaining between them. Germline V CDR1 and CDR2: LGHDT, YNNKEL (reference sequence). The CDR3 spells CASSQVTGEWGDNNEQFF. CDR3 in DNA: TGTGCCAGCAGCCAAGTTACGGGGGAGTGGGGAGATAACAATGAGCAGTTCTTC.

This clone was recorded once. The V gene is TRBV4-1, the J gene TRBJ1-1; 7 bases match TRBD1. Germline values: CDR1 MGHRA, CDR2 YSYEKL. V gave up 1 base and J gave up 7 bases; unmatched junction bases: 15. The CDR3 consists of 17 residues. CDR3 sequence (DNA): TGCGCCAGCAGCCAAGGGATTTCACGACAGGGATACATTGAAGCTTTCTTT. This gives the protein CASSQGISRQGYIEAFF.

The chain recombines TRBV3-1 (or the pseudogene TRBV3-2) with TRBJ1-6; D unresolved. Germline assignment: CDR1 LGHDT and CDR2 YNNKEL (reference sequence). Trimming shortened V by 4 bases and J by 11 bases, and 9 bases separated the two germline ends. CDR3 size: 12 residues. CDR3 region: CASSLEGPPLHF. The CDR3, as DNA: TGTGCCAGCAGCCTGGAGGGTCCACCCCTCCACTTT.

The J gene is TRBJ1-1, the V gene TRBV12-3 or TRBV12-4, with 7 bases aligning to TRBD1. Losses at the gene ends were 6 bases for V and 4 bases for J; bases not matched to a gene: 5. CDR3 length equals 13 residues. This chain's CDR3 is CASRFGQVTEAFF. CDR3 sequence (DNA): TGTGCCAGCAGATTCGGACAGGTCACTGAAGCTTTCTTT.

The rearrangement uses TRBV7-9 and TRBJ2-1; D is unclear. CDR1 is SEHNR, CDR2 FQNEAQ, per germline (reference sequence). The V end was cut by 1 base, the J end by 9 bases, with 7 bases between. The CDR3 sequence is 12 residues long. This chain's CDR3 is CASSLVVGEQFF. DNA for the CDR3: TGTGCCAGCAGCTTAGTGGTCGGTGAGCAGTTCTTC. Based on the CDR3 plus reference TRBV7-9 and TRBJ2-1, the full variable domain is DTGVSQNPRHKITKRGQNVTFRCDPISEHNRLYWYRQTLGQGPEFLTYFQNEAQLEKSRLLSDRFSAERPKGSFSTLEIQRTEQGDSAMYLCASSLVVGEQFFGPGTRLTVL.

The chain has TRBV5-4 and TRBJ1-2; D perhaps matches TRBD1 (6 bases). The CDR3 sequence is 16 residues long. The V end was cut by 3 bases, the J end by 5 bases, with 20 bases between. CDR1 and CDR2 from the germline V gene are SGHNT and YYREEE (reference sequence). CDR3 sequence: CASSSPLGQRGYGYTF. CDR3 DNA sequence: TGTGCCAGCAGCTCGCCTCTCGGACAGCGAGGGTATGGCTACACCTTC.

V gene TRBV7-2 combines with J gene TRBJ2-2, with 8 bases aligning to TRBD1. Per the germline V gene, CDR1 is SGHTA and CDR2 is FQGNSA. This CDR3 region has 16 residues. The J segment lost 3 bases and the V segment lost 5 bases, leaving 8 bases of the junction unmatched. CDR3 residues: CASSQGTGEYTGELFF. CDR3 sequence (DNA): TGTGCCAGCAGCCAAGGGACAGGTGAATACACCGGGGAGCTGTTTTTT.

This clone was counted between two and nine times. V is TRBV20-1 and J is TRBJ1-1; 7 nucleotides match TRBD1. The CDR3 spans 13 residues. Germline CDR1 DFQATT, CDR2 SNEGSKA (reference sequence). The trim removed 6 bases at V and 4 bases at J, leaving 8 bases unmatched. The CDR3 region has the DNA TGCAGTGCCAGTGGGACAGCAAGCACTGAAGCTTTCTTT. It yields the protein CSASGTASTEAFF.

The gene calls are TRBV2 and TRBJ1-5; maybe TRBD1 (6 bases). The V gene's germline CDR1 is SNHLY and CDR2 FYNNEI. Trimming took 11 bases from V and 3 from J, leaving 14 bases between them. This CDR3 is 13 amino acids long. CDR3 region: CAGRTGFNQPQHF. The DNA of the CDR3 is TGTGCCGGACGTACAGGGTTCAATCAGCCCCAGCATTTT. The variable domain in full, completed from reference TRBV2 and TRBJ1-5, reads EPEVTQTPSHQVTQMGQEVILRCVPISNHLYFYWYRQILGQKVEFLVSFYNNEISEKSEIFDDQFSVERPDGSNFTLKIRSTKLEDSAMYFCAGRTGFNQPQHFGDGTRLSIL.

CDR3 DNA sequence: TGTGCCACCAGTGATTATCGACAGCTAACTAGCACAGATACGCAGTATTTT. It is translated as CATSDYRQLTSTDTQYF. V and J are TRBV24-1 and TRBJ2-3; possibly TRBD1 for D (5 bases). The V end lost 2 bases, the J end lost 0 bases, and 14 bases lay between the germline ends. Germline CDR1 and CDR2: KGHDR and SFDVKD. The CDR3 is 17 residues long.

V usage is TRBV7-2 and J usage is TRBJ1-6; D ambiguous. Per the germline V gene, CDR1 is SGHTA and CDR2 is FQGNSA. V was trimmed by 8 bases and J by 0 bases, leaving 11 bases between them. This CDR3 spans 15 amino acids. CDR3 loop: CASRPNSSYNSPLHF. Here the CDR3 DNA reads TGTGCCAGCCGCCCGAATAGCTCCTATAATTCACCCCTCCACTTT. The full variable domain, in which reference TRBV7-2 and TRBJ1-6 provide the parts outside the CDR3, is GAGVSQSPSNKVTEKGKDVELRCDPISGHTALYWYRQSLGQGLEFLIYFQGNSAPDKSGLPSDRFSAERTGGSVSTLTIQRTQQEDSAVYLCASRPNSSYNSPLHFGNGTRLTVT.

This chain joins TRBV14 and TRBJ1-3; no firm D call. Germline assignment: CDR1 SGHDN and CDR2 FVKESK. V was trimmed by 2 bases and J by 4 bases, leaving 15 bases between them. This CDR3 contains 16 residues. The CDR3 loop reads CASSQKIQSLGNTIYF. CDR3 bases: TGTGCCAGCAGCCAAAAGATACAGTCGCTCGGAAACACCATATATTTT. The full variable domain, completed using reference TRBV14 and TRBJ1-3, is EAGVTQFPSHSVIEKGQTVTLRCDPISGHDNLYWYRRVMGKEIKFLLHFVKESKQDESGMPNNRFLAERTGGTYSTLKVQPAELEDSGVYFCASSQKIQSLGNTIYFGEGSWLTVV.

This clone was detected only a few times. CDR3 sequence (DNA): TGTGCCAGCAGTTCCGGGGGGGCAAACTATGGCTACACCTTC. Amino acids: CASSSGGANYGYTF. The chain recombines TRBV28 with TRBJ1-2; D may be TRBD1 (6 bases). Germline values: CDR1 MDHEN, CDR2 SYDVKM. The CDR3 contains 14 residues. V was clipped by 4 bases and J by 2 bases, with 11 bases between them.